These T cell receptor beta chains were read from a single sample in a study of T-cell reconstitution after alpha-beta-depleted transplantation in children. TCRdb independently ran MiXCR on the PCR reads; one entry per CDR3 protein. The data show hundreds of thousands of distinct CDR3 sequences, roughly 33% seen once. Source: PBMCs from the stem cell graft donor, taken from the stem cell graft. The receptor set was obtained from a human donor who donated a stem cell graft to a child with aplastic anemia. Both conserved end residues are part of each CDR3. A D gene is named only where the DNA matches it firmly. A row's size may be missing; if present it is once, few, many or a size class.

clone size | J gene | D gene | V gene | CDR3 DNA | CDR3 protein
. | TRBJ1-5 | TRBD1 | TRBV6-2/TRBV6-3 | TGTGCCAGCAGGACTCGGGACAGCCACAATCAGCCCCAGCATTTT | CASRTRDSHNQPQHF
few | TRBJ1-5 | . | TRBV30 | TGTGCCTGGAGCAGGGGTTACGGGCAGCCCCAGCATTTT | CAWSRGYGQPQHF
. | TRBJ2-1 | TRBD2 | TRBV5-1 | TGCGCCAGCAGCCACCAACGACTAGCGGAAGGCAATGAGCAGTTCTTC | CASSHQRLAEGNEQFF
few | TRBJ1-3 | . | TRBV6-6 | TGTGCCAGCACCAATTCTGGAAACACCATATATTTT | CASTNSGNTIYF
. | TRBJ2-1 | TRBD2 | TRBV12-3/TRBV12-4 | TGTGCCAGCAGCCCGGGGACTAGCGGGATTTATACAGATGAGCAGTTCTTC | CASSPGTSGIYTDEQFF
few | TRBJ2-3 | TRBD2 | TRBV20-1 | TGCAGTGCCCCGCCGAGGGCGGGAGGGCACAGCACAGATACGCAGTATTTT | CSAPPRAGGHSTDTQYF
few | TRBJ1-4 | . | TRBV6-1 | TGTGCCAGCACCGGACTGGGGTGGGGGCTACCTTCGGATGAAAAACTGTTTTTT | CASTGLGWGLPSDEKLFF
. | TRBJ1-4 | TRBD1 | TRBV7-9 | TGTGCCAGCAGCTTCCCATCAGGGGGCAGCGAAAAACTGTTTTTT | CASSFPSGGSEKLFF
. | TRBJ1-5 | TRBD1 | TRBV12-5 | TGTGCTAGTGGTTTGGGACAGGGTGGGAGCAATCAGCCCCAGCATTTT | CASGLGQGGSNQPQHF
few | TRBJ2-6 | . | TRBV9 | TGTGCCAGCAGCGCCGGCCACTTATCCTCTGGGGCCAACGTCCTGACTTTC | CASSAGHLSSGANVLTF
few | TRBJ2-3 | . | TRBV20-1 | TGCAGTGCGCGACACTTGGGGACAGATACGCAGTATTTT | CSARHLGTDTQYF
few | TRBJ1-2 | . | TRBV6-5 | TGTGCCAGCAGTTACGGCCTTCGGGAGCCCTATGGCTACACCTTC | CASSYGLREPYGYTF
few | TRBJ2-5 | . | TRBV7-2 | TGTGCCAGCAGCTGGAGTGTTGGGGTACAAGAGACCCAGTACTTC | CASSWSVGVQETQYF
few | TRBJ1-4 | . | TRBV29-1 | TGCAGCGTTGCTAGGGGTGCTAATGAAAAACTGTTTTTT | CSVARGANEKLFF
. | TRBJ2-1 | . | TRBV5-1 | TGCGCCAGCAGCTTGGTCGGGGCAGGGAATGAGCAGTTCTTC | CASSLVGAGNEQFF
. | TRBJ1-3 | TRBD1 | TRBV7-9 | TGTGCCAGCAGCTTCGACGACAGGGGGCCTGGAAACACCATATATTTT | CASSFDDRGPGNTIYF
few | TRBJ2-1 | TRBD2 | TRBV5-8 | TGTGCCAGCCCCACACTAGCGCAGAGCTCCTACAATGAGCAGTTCTTC | CASPTLAQSSYNEQFF
few | TRBJ1-1 | . | TRBV20-1 | TGCAGTGCTCGACCGGTGGGGGTCATGAACACTGAAGCTTTCTTT | CSARPVGVMNTEAFF
. | TRBJ1-2 | . | TRBV29-1 | TGCAGCGTCTCCTCTACCCAGGGCTACACCTTC | CSVSSTQGYTF
. | TRBJ1-6 | . | TRBV11-3 | TGTGCCAGCAGCTCCTCAAGGTCCGACGGGATCCGGTCACCCCTCCACTTT | CASSSSRSDGIRSPLHF
few | TRBJ1-2 | TRBD1 | TRBV7-2 | TGTGCCAGCAGCTTAGTGACAGGGAACTATGGCTACACCTTC | CASSLVTGNYGYTF
. | TRBJ1-6 | . | TRBV30 | TGTGCCTGGAGTGTACAGGGATACAATTCACCCCTCCACTTT | CAWSVQGYNSPLHF
. | TRBJ2-1 | TRBD2 | TRBV3-1 | TGTGCCAGCAGCCCCCGGACTAGCGGGCACAGCTCCTACAATGAGCAGTTCTTC | CASSPRTSGHSSYNEQFF
few | TRBJ2-3 | . | TRBV5-1 | TGCGCCAGCAGCTTGAGCCGTTCTAGCACAGATACGCAGTATTTT | CASSLSRSSTDTQYF
. | TRBJ2-1 | . | TRBV19 | TGTGCCAGTAGTTCGGCGGACTACTACAATGAGCAGTTCTTC | CASSSADYYNEQFF
once | TRBJ1-1 | TRBD1 | TRBV18 | TGTGCCAGCTCATCCCGGACAGGGGGGATGAACACTGAAGCTTTCTTT | CASSSRTGGMNTEAFF
. | TRBJ1-5 | TRBD1 | TRBV7-9 | TGTGCCAGCAGCCTTGGACAGGGGGCCGGCGGCAATCAGCCCCAGCATTTT | CASSLGQGAGGNQPQHF
few | TRBJ2-1 | . | TRBV7-2 | TGTGCCAGCAGCCCCGGCCCGGGACGGGAATCCTACAATGAGCAGTTCTTC | CASSPGPGRESYNEQFF
. | TRBJ1-4 | . | TRBV5-1 | TGCGCCAGCAGCCCTGGTGGGAGACTCACAACTAATGAAAAACTGTTTTTT | CASSPGGRLTTNEKLFF
few | TRBJ2-1 | . | TRBV5-1 | TGCGCCAGCAAGGTACTACCCTACAATGAGCAGTTCTTC | CASKVLPYNEQFF
. | TRBJ2-1 | . | TRBV7-9 | TGTGCCAGCAGCCCGACTGTAAGCTCCTACAATGAGCAGTTCTTC | CASSPTVSSYNEQFF
. | TRBJ2-3 | . | TRBV19 | TGTGCCAGTAGTCGGGGAGCTGTTCCTGAACCGGATACGCAGTATTTT | CASSRGAVPEPDTQYF
. | TRBJ1-4 | . | TRBV7-9 | TGTGCCAGCAGCTACCCGGGACCTAATGAAAAACTGTTTTTT | CASSYPGPNEKLFF
. | TRBJ2-7 | . | TRBV28 | TGTGCCAGCAGTCCCCATGATGGAAGGGCCTACGAGCAGTACTTC | CASSPHDGRAYEQYF
few | TRBJ1-3 | . | TRBV5-1 | TGCGCCAGCAGCTTGAATAAGGGGGATTCTGGAAACACCATATATTTT | CASSLNKGDSGNTIYF
few | TRBJ2-7 | . | TRBV4-3 | TGCGCCAGCAGCCAAGTGACGGGCAGCTCCTACGAGCAGTACTTC | CASSQVTGSSYEQYF
. | TRBJ2-7 | . | TRBV10-3 | TGTGCCATCAGCCCGAGTCCCTACGAGCAGTACTTC | CAISPSPYEQYF
few | TRBJ2-1 | . | TRBV27 | TGTGCCAGCAGTTCACAGGGTCGTGTTGAGCAGTTCTTC | CASSSQGRVEQFF
few | TRBJ1-3 | TRBD1 | TRBV20-1 | TGCAGTGCTAGAGGACAGGGGGGAAGCTCTGGAAACACCATATATTTT | CSARGQGGSSGNTIYF
. | TRBJ2-4 | TRBD1 | TRBV7-2 | TGTGCCAGCAGCTATGACAGGGGACTAGCCAAAAACATTCAGTACTTC | CASSYDRGLAKNIQYF
. | TRBJ1-2 | TRBD1 | TRBV28 | TGTGCCAGCAGTTTACCGGGACAGACCTACTATGGCTACACCTTC | CASSLPGQTYYGYTF
. | TRBJ1-1 | . | TRBV29-1 | TGCAGCGTTCGCCGAAGTGACTCGAGGGGACGTGGGAAAGGAGGAGCTTTCTTT | CSVRRSDSRGRGKGGAFF
many | TRBJ1-2 | . | TRBV7-2 | TGTGCCAGCAGCCCGACAGGTTATGGCTACACCTTC | CASSPTGYGYTF
few | TRBJ2-6 | . | TRBV20-1 | TGCAGTGCACGACCTCTCTCTGGGGCCAACGTCCTGACTTTC | CSARPLSGANVLTF
. | TRBJ2-2 | . | TRBV4-3 | TGCGCCAGCAGCCACCCGGGGGACACCGGGGAGCTGTTTTTT | CASSHPGDTGELFF
. | TRBJ1-5 | . | TRBV12-3/TRBV12-4 | TGTGCCAGCAGTTCCGCATATAGCAATCAGCCCCAGCATTTT | CASSSAYSNQPQHF
few | TRBJ2-3 | . | TRBV20-1 | TGCAGTGCCCGCCGGCGGGATGGCACAGATACGCAGTATTTT | CSARRRDGTDTQYF
. | TRBJ2-1 | . | TRBV5-6 | TGTGCCAGCAGCTTGGGATGGAGCGAGTACAATGAGCAGTTCTTC | CASSLGWSEYNEQFF
few | TRBJ2-1 | TRBD2 | TRBV30 | TGTGCCTGGAGTGCGGGACTAGCGGGAGCCAATGAGCAGTTCTTC | CAWSAGLAGANEQFF
once | TRBJ2-5 | TRBD2 | TRBV29-1 | TGCAGCGTTGGGGGGACTAGCGGGAAATCTGAAGAGACCCAGTACTTC | CSVGGTSGKSEETQYF
. | TRBJ2-7 | . | TRBV29-1 | TGCAGCGTTGAAGCCCAGGGAACCTACGAGCAGTACTTC | CSVEAQGTYEQYF
few | TRBJ1-1 | . | TRBV12-3/TRBV12-4 | TGTGCCAGCAGTCTGAGGTCTCGAGCTTTCTTT | CASSLRSRAFF
. | TRBJ2-1 | . | TRBV30 | TGTGCCTGGAGCCCGGGGGAGCGGGTCTACAATGAGCAGTTCTTC | CAWSPGERVYNEQFF